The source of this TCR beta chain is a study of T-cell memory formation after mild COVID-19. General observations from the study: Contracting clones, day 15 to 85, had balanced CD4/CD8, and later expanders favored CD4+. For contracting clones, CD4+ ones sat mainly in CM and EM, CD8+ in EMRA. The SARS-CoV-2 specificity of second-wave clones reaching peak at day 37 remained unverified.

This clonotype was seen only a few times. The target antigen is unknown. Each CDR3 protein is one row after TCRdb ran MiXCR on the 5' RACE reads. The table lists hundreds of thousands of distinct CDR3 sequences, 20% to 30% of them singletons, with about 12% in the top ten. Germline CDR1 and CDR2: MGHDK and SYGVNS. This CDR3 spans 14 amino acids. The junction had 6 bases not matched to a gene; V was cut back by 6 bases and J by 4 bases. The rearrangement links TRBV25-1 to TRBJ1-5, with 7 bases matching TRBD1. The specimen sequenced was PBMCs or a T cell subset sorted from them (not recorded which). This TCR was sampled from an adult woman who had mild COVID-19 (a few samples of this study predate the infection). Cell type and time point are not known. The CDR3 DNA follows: TGTGCCAGCAGGGAAACAGGGGTAAATCAGCCCCAGCATTTT. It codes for CASRETGVNQPQHF.